The subject of this entry is one T cell receptor (beta chain). Amplification in unsorted PBMC replicate PCRs started from roughly 330 ng DNA, which equals about 28,000 T cell genomes. It was on ten immunoSEQ deep assay plates that unsorted PBMC DNA was sequenced. Using immunoSEQ multiplex PCR, the repertoire was profiled, and TCRdb retains in-frame clones only, with some absent. Among approximately 500,000 clones listed, 75% to 80% were seen once. This entry is derived from a study of shared clonotypes between healthy human individuals. The CDR3 totals 14 residues. The germline CDR1 and CDR2 sequences are SGHDT and YYEEEE. Trimming shortened V by 0 bases and J by 5 bases, and 11 bases separated the two germline ends.

The V gene is TRBV5-6, the J gene TRBJ1-2; TRBD1 might be the D (6 bases). The source is a woman aged 40 to 49 in good health. Some clones in this sample may be carry-over from other donors' samples. Sequencing was performed on PBMCs. The chain's CDR3 is CASSLERTVYGYTF. The CDR3 DNA reads TGTGCCAGCAGCTTGGAAAGGACAGTTTATGGCTACACCTTC. Together with reference TRBV5-6 and TRBJ1-2, the CDR3 gives the full variable domain: DAGVTQSPTHLIKTRGQQVTLRCSPKSGHDTVSWYQQALGQGPQFIFQYYEEEERQRGNFPDRFSGHQFPNYSSELNVNALLLGDSALYLCASSLERTVYGYTFGSGTRLTVV.